This T cell receptor beta chain emerged from a study of T cells in Graves' hyperthyroidism and ophthalmopathy. Across the study: Peripheral blood draws took place at initial diagnosis, ahead of any treatment. Overall study findings and caveats: Most clonotypes expanded in the thyroid (above 0.001) were also present in blood. Classification by a 13 V-J model distinguished ophthalmopathy from stable hyperthyroidism.

Authors of the study amplified TCR beta CDR3 regions from RNA transcripts. Carried out on the TCR CDR3, a first-round RT-PCR used the HTBI primer set. MiXCR, applied by TCRdb to the multiplex PCR reads, yields one record per CDR3 protein. The sample consists of approximately 400,000 distinct CDR3 sequences, approximately 18% of them appearing once. CDR3 size: 17 residues. V trimming: 8 bases; J trimming: 0 bases; junction bases outside the gene matches: 13. This clonotype was observed a few times. Its antigen remains unidentified. The V gene is TRBV6-7, the J gene TRBJ2-7, with 10 bases aligning to TRBD1. TRBV6-7 is classed as an ORF, of uncertain function. The source of this sequence is a man between 18 and 35 years old with Graves' ophthalmopathy. The material sequenced was blood. CDR3 region: CASGGTGAQTISYEQYF. The CDR3 coding sequence is TGTGCCAGCGGCGGGACAGGGGCTCAAACGATCTCCTACGAGCAGTACTTC.